This T cell receptor (beta chain) was recovered during a study of technical replicates of blood from a handful of donors. Repertoires were generated with immunoSEQ multiplex PCR, while TCRdb's copy carries only in-frame clones and drops some. There are approximately 97,000 clones in the sample; roughly 95% occur only once, and more than 0.3% lies in the top ten. Germline V gene data show CDR1 as LNHDA and CDR2 as SQIVND (reference sequence). The CDR3 has 15 amino acids. The germline V and J ends were trimmed by 1 base and 5 bases, with 14 bases remaining between them. Source material: T cells isolated from PBMCs. This receptor was obtained from a human donor in good health. The V call is TRBV19, the J call TRBJ1-1; D unclear. The DNA of the CDR3 is TGTGCCAGTAGTATAGGTTCTCCGGGGTTTACTGAAGCTTTCTTT. Translated, it gives CASSIGSPGFTEAFF.